This TCR beta chain originates from a study of PD-1 blockade in mismatch repair-deficient tumors. Findings of the study overall: Rapid post-treatment expansion, then contraction, generally preceding radiologic response, marked tumor-resident clones.

This CDR3 comprises 14 residues. V lost 5 bases, J lost 4 bases, and 14 bases lay in between. Germline V CDR1 and CDR2: LNHDA, SQIVND (reference sequence). With regard to this clone: Its antigen is not known.

Clones were read by immunoSEQ multiplex PCR, and TCRdb kept only the in-frame ones, dropping some. The sample lists roughly 16,000 clones, about four fifths occurring once. The sequence came from an adult with mismatch repair-deficient cancer. The sample in question was PBMCs, obtained 4 weeks after starting pembrolizumab. The chain combines TRBV19 with TRBJ1-1, with TRBD1 as a possible D gene (5 bases). The CDR3 is CASSVQGRGTEAFF. Here the CDR3 DNA reads TGTGCCAGTAGTGTCCAGGGAAGGGGCACTGAAGCTTTCTTT.